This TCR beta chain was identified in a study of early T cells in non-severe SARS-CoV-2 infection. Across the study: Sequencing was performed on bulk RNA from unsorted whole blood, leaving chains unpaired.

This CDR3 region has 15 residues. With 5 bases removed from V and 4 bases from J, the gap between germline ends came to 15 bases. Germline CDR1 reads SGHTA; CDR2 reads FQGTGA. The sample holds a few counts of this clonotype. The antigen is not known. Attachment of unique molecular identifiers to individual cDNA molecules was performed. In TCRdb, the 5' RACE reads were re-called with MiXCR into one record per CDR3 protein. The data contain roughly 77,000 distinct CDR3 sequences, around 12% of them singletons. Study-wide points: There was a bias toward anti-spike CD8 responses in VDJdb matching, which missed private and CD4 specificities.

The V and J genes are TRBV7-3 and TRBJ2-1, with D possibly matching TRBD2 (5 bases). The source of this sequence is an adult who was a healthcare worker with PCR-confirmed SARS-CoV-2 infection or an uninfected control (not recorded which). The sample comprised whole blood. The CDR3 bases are TGTGCCAGCAGCCCAGACGGAGGAGGTTACAATGAGCAGTTCTTC. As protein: CASSPDGGGYNEQFF.